Given below is one TCR beta chain in context. Its antigen remains unknown. Clones were read by immunoSEQ multiplex PCR, and TCRdb kept only the in-frame ones, dropping some. The table records about 66,000 clones, 60% to 85% of them present only once. The data derive from a study of T cell responses to AZD1222 COVID-19 vaccine. The CDR3 consists of 16 residues. Germline-derived CDR1 and CDR2 are LGHNA and YSLEER. V lost 4 bases and J 4 bases, leaving 18 bases between the germline ends. Points from the study as a whole: As reported, nearly half of all spike-specific TCRs target variant regions that are unmutated. It was only after the peak T cell response that any repertoires were sampled.

Investigators merged groups given second doses at roughly 4 or roughly 12 weeks. The gene calls are TRBV4-3 and TRBJ2-3; possible D gene TRBD1, 6 bases. The specimen comprised peripheral blood, sampled 28 days after the second AZD1222 dose. The clonotype comes from an adult who received the AZD1222 COVID-19 vaccine. The CDR3 DNA follows: TGCGCCAGCAGCCCAACCGGACAGTCTGGAGCAGATACGCAGTATTTT. It is translated as CASSPTGQSGADTQYF.